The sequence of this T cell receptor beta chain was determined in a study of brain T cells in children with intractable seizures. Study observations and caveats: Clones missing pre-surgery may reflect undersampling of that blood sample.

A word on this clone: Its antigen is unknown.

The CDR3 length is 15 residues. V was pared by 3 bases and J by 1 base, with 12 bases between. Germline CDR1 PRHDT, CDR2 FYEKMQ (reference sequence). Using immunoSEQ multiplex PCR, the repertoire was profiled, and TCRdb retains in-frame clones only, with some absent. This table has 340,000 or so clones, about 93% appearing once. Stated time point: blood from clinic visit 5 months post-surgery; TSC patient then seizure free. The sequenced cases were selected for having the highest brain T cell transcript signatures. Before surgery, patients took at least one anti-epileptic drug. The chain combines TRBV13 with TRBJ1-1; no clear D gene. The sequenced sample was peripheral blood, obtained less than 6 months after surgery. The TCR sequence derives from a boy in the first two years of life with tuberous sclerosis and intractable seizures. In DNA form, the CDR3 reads TGTGCCAGCAGCTTTGGTTCTGAGACGAACACTGAAGCTTTCTTT. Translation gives CASSFGSETNTEAFF.